This T cell receptor beta chain was sequenced for a study of blood T cell repertoires in COVID-19 (dated by TCRdb to 2020 to 2021). Looking at the study overall: The collaborator samples originated in the United States, Italy and Spain and spanned the acute and convalescent phases of COVID-19. Deeply sampled blood TCRbeta repertoires from subjects exposed to, actively infected with, or recovered from COVID-19 were included in the dataset. The material from the prospective study consisted of cDNA or gDNA derived from T cells, B-cell-depleted T cells, or PBMCs. Nearly every sample came with metadata listing a de-identified subject ID, COVID-19 status, age in years and sex. The samples were drawn from the first 160 participants of the ongoing ImmuneRACE study and from over a thousand subjects provided by 6 global collaborators. HLA class I and class II types, where available, came from metadata supplied by the sample provider rather than from assay-based typing. The repertoires were released in a freely available public database meant as a resource for research on the immune response to SARS-CoV-2.

The CDR3 numbers 10 residues from cysteine through phenylalanine. Just the 30-base CDR3 DNA is kept, in frame starting at base 1. CDR1 and CDR2, looked up from the germline V gene, are SGHNT and YENEEA. V and J lose 4 bases and 9 bases, and a span of 3 bases separates them. TCRbeta CDR3 regions were amplified from genomic DNA by means of the immunoSEQ Assay, a bias-controlled multiplex PCR. On the study's bioinformatics: The number of nucleated cells in each sample was estimated by amplification of reference gene primers within the assay. To quantify the absolute abundance of each unique TCRbeta CDR3 rearrangement, sequence reads were collapsed and filtered. For each sample, productive Simpson clonality was calculated by taking the square root of Simpson's diversity index across productive rearrangements. TCRdb took over this immuneACCESS table, retaining in-frame rearrangements with V and J assigned. Such tables are incomplete; in checked studies, under half of the missing clones stem from an unresolved V gene, and the remainder is unexplained. Clonal size and the V and J genes are those of that table, whereas D and trimming came from the DNA. Here the sample has 110,000 to 150,000 clones; around 86% occur a single time. 1.5% to 2% of the sample belongs to the ten largest clones.

Each collaborating institution followed its own protocols to collect whole blood in K2EDTA tubes. For TCRbeta analysis, collaborators shipped samples as frozen whole blood, isolated PBMCs, or DNA extracted from either of those sample types. Findings and caveats that apply to the study as a whole: The amount of clinical and demographic metadata varied by source and participant and was provided uncurated.

About this clone: Its specific antigen is unknown. Base qualities are missing; no much larger clone stands one base away.

The receptor was isolated from a human donor in a cohort sampled during active COVID-19. Rearrangement joined TRBV11-3 to TRBJ1-4; the D gene cannot be resolved reliably. What was sequenced was peripheral blood. The sequence in DNA is TGTGCCAGCAGCTCCAAAAAACTGTTTTTT. Translation gives CASSSKKLFF. Beyond the CDR3, the reference TRBV11-3 and TRBJ1-4 genes provide the residues; the full variable domain reads: EAGVVQSPRYKIIEKKQPVAFWCNPISGHNTLYWYLQNLGQGPELLIRYENEEAVDDSQLPKDRFSAERLKGVDSTLKIQPAELGDSAVYLCASSSKKLFFGSGTQLSVL.